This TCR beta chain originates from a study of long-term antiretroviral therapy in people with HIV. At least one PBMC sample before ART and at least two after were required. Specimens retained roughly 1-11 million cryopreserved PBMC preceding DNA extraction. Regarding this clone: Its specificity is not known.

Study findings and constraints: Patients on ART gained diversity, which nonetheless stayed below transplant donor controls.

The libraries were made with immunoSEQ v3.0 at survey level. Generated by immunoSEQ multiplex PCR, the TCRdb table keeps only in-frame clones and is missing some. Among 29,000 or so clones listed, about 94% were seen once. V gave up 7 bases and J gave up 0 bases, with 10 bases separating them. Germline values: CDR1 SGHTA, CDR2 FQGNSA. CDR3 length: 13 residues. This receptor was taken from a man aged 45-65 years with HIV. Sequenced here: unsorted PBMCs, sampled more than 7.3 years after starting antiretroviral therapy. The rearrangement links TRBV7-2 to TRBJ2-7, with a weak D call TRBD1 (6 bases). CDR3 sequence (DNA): TGTGCCAGCAACAACAGGGCCTCCTACGAGCAGTACTTC. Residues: CASNNRASYEQYF.